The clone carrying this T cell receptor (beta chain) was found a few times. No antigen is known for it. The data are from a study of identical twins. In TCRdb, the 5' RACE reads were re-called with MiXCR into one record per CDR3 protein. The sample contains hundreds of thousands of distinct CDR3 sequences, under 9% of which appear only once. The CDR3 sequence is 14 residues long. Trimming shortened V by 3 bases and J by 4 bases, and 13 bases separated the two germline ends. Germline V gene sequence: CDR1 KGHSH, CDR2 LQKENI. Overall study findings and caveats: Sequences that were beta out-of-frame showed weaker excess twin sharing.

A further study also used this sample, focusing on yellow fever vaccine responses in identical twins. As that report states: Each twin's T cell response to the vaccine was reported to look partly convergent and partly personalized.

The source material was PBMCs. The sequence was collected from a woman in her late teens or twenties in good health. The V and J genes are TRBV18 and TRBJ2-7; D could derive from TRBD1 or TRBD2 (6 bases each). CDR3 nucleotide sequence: TGTGCCAGCTCACCCGAGGGGGGAGATTACGAGCAGTACTTC. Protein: CASSPEGGDYEQYF.